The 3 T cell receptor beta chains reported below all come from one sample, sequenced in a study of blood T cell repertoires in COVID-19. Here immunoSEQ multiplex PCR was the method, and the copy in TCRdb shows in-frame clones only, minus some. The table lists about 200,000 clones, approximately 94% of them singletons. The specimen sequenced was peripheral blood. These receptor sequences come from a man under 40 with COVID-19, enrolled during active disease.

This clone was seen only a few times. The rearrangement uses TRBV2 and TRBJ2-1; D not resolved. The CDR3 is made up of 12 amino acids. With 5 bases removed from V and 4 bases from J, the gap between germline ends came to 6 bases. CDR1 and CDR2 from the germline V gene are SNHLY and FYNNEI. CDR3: CASSNWYNEQFF. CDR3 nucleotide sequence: TGTGCCAGCAGTAACTGGTACAATGAGCAGTTCTTC. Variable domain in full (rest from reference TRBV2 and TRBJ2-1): EPEVTQTPSHQVTQMGQEVILRCVPISNHLYFYWYRQILGQKVEFLVSFYNNEISEKSEIFDDQFSVERPDGSNFTLKIRSTKLEDSAMYFCASSNWYNEQFFGPGTRLTVL.

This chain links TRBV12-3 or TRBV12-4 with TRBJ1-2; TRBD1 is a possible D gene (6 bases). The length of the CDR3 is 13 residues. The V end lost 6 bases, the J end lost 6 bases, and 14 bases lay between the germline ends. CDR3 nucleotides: TGTGCCAGCAGGCCGGGGGGGCAGGATGGCTACACCTTC. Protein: CASRPGGQDGYTF.

DNA of the CDR3: TGTGCCAGTAGTAGGTCGGGGGTCACCGGGGAGCTGTTTTTT. It encodes CASSRSGVTGELFF. The J gene is TRBJ2-2, the V gene TRBV19; D might be TRBD2 (6 bases). V lost 4 bases and J 4 bases, leaving 10 bases between the germline ends. The CDR3 sequence is 14 residues long. The germline V gene has CDR1 LNHDA and CDR2 SQIVND (reference sequence).